This is a list of T cell receptor beta chains from one sample in a study of early T cells in non-severe SARS-CoV-2 infection. MiXCR was run by TCRdb on the 5' RACE reads, yielding one entry per CDR3 protein. The data show about 66,000 distinct CDR3 sequences, 20% to 25% seen once. Specimen: whole blood, collected at baseline. These TCRs come from an adult who was a healthcare worker with PCR-confirmed SARS-CoV-2 infection or an uninfected control (not recorded which). The CDR3 runs from the conserved cysteine through the conserved F or W. D genes are given only for firm matches. Only part of the rows carry a size: once, few, many, or a class if the clone is expanded.

TRBV20-1	15	TRBJ1-1	few	TRBD1	TGCAGTGCTAGAGGCCGGGACAGGAAGAACACTGAAGCTTTCTTT	CSARGRDRKNTEAFF
TRBV6-6	13	TRBJ1-1	few	.	TGTGCCAGCAGGTCAGCAGGGGACACTGAAGCTTTCTTT	CASRSAGDTEAFF
TRBV9	15	TRBJ2-6	.	.	TGTGCCAGCAGCGTAGGTGGGTCTGGGGCCAACGTCCTGACTTTC	CASSVGGSGANVLTF
TRBV3-1	14	TRBJ2-5	many	.	TGTGCCAGCAGCCTCCGCCAGCCGGAAGAGACCCAGTACTTC	CASSLRQPEETQYF
TRBV7-6	14	TRBJ2-5	few	.	TGTGCCAGCAGCGTAACCGCAGGGCTAGAGACCCAGTACTTC	CASSVTAGLETQYF
TRBV10-2	14	TRBJ2-2	.	.	TGCGCCAGCAGTAGGCACCAACTCACCGGGGAGCTGGTTTTT	CASSRHQLTGELVF
TRBV12-3/TRBV12-4	14	TRBJ2-1	.	.	TGTGCCAGCAGTTTTCGTCCAAGGGAAGGCGAGCAGTTCTTC	CASSFRPREGEQFF
TRBV3-1	17	TRBJ2-5	once	.	TGTGCCAGCAGCCAGGGTCCCCCGGGACTTTTAGCAGAGACCCAGTACTTC	CASSQGPPGLLAETQYF
TRBV7-2	13	TRBJ2-5	.	.	TGTGCCAGCAGCTTAGGACAACATCGGACCCAGTACTTC	CASSLGQHRTQYF
TRBV24-1	15	TRBJ2-3	.	TRBD1	TGTGCCACCAGTGATCCAGGGGGCGCGGGAGATACGCAGTATTTT	CATSDPGGAGDTQYF
TRBV5-8	14	TRBJ2-3	.	.	TGTGCCAGCAGCTTAATGGCGGGGCAAGATACGCAGTATTTT	CASSLMAGQDTQYF